The entry below gives a single T cell receptor (beta chain) sequence along with its context. The antigen is unknown. These data come from a study of cytomegalovirus exposure and HLA in healthy donors. Study-wide results and limits: Cytomegalovirus association was assigned to approximately 180 TCR beta chains. In an earlier analysis, about 87% or about 30%: the productive usage of most TCR beta V segments.

PCR amplification relied on 60 Vbeta primers (plus 13 Jbeta primers). Using immunoSEQ multiplex PCR, the repertoire was profiled, and TCRdb retains in-frame clones only, with some absent. The sample includes about 140,000 clones, approximately 61% seen only once; the top ten take 2% to 2.5%. The length of the CDR3 is 15 residues. V lost 5 bases, J lost 4 bases, and 17 bases lay in between. Germline CDR1 SEHNR, CDR2 FQNEAQ (reference sequence). The source is a woman aged 40 to 49 in good health and CMV-seronegative. Sample: PBMCs. The chain couples TRBV7-9 to TRBJ1-2; D is ambiguous. The CDR3 is CASSPPAWRGYGYTF. As DNA, the CDR3 is TGTGCCAGCAGCCCCCCGGCCTGGAGAGGCTATGGCTACACCTTC.